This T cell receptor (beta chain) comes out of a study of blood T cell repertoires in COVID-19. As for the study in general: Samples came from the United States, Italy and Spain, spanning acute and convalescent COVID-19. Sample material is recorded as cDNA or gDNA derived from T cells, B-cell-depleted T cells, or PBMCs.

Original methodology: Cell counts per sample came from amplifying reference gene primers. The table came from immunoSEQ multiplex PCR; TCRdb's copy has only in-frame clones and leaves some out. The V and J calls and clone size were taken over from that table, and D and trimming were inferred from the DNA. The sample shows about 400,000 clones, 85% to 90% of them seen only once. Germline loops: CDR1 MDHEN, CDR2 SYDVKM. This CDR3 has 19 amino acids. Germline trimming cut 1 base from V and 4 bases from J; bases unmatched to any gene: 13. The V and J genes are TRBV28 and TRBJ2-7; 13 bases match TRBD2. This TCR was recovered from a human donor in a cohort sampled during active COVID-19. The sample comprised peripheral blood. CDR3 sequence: CASSLLLRWGTSGIYEQYF. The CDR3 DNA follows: TGTGCCAGCAGTTTATTATTACGGTGGGGGACTAGCGGGATATACGAGCAGTACTTC.